The 9 T cell receptor beta chains given below trace back to one sample, sequenced in a study of blood T cell repertoires in COVID-19. Some clones are missing from TCRdb's copy, which holds only in-frame ones; the method was immunoSEQ multiplex PCR. This sample carries about 300,000 clones, 75% to 95% of them seen once, and the ten largest clones take roughly 1.1%. Sequences were obtained from PBMCs or T cells enriched from blood (not recorded which). The receptors shown here come from a woman aged 30 to 39 who had recovered from COVID-19.

This clone was observed a handful of times. This chain joins TRBV6-4 and TRBJ2-1; a possible D gene is TRBD2 (6 bases). This CDR3 has 15 amino acids. V lost 2 bases, J lost 0 bases, and 8 bases lay in between. CDR1 and CDR2 (germline): MRHNA, SNTAGT. CDR3 amino acids: CASSDDGSSYNEQFF. CDR3 DNA: TGTGCCAGCAGTGACGACGGGAGCTCCTACAATGAGCAGTTCTTC.

The chain recombines TRBV14 with TRBJ1-1; no definite D call. Looked up from germline, CDR1 is SGHDN and CDR2 is FVKESK. The CDR3 is 16 residues long. In DNA, the CDR3 is TGTGCTTGCCGGGTATTACGGGAGCCGAACGCCACTGAAGCTTTCTTT. Its translation: CACRVLREPNATEAFF. Full variable domain (missing parts from reference TRBV14 and TRBJ1-1): EAGVTQFPSHSVIEKGQTVTLRCDPISGHDNLYWYRRVMGKEIKFLLHFVKESKQDESGMPNNRFLAERTGGTYSTLKVQPAELEDSGVYFCACRVLREPNATEAFFGQGTRLTVV.

In DNA form, the CDR3 reads TGTGCCAGCAGTTTATATTCAGGGTACTACGAGCAGTACTTC. It specifies CASSLYSGYYEQYF. This sequence joins TRBV27 and TRBJ2-7; possible D gene TRBD1, 5 bases. Germline V lookup: CDR1 MNHEY, CDR2 SMNVEV (reference sequence). V was cut by 1 base and J by 3 bases, with 10 bases left in between. The CDR3 length is 14 residues.

The rearrangement joins TRBV30 to TRBJ1-6; 7 nucleotides agree with TRBD1. Looked up from germline, CDR1 is GTSNPN and CDR2 is SVGIG (reference sequence). This CDR3 is built from 15 residues. The CDR3 coding sequence is TGTCTCTATCCGAATAAACAGGGCAGGGGGACACCCCTCCACTTT. This codes for CLYPNKQGRGTPLHF.

This clone turned up a few times. This chain links TRBV19 with TRBJ2-7; 9 bases align to TRBD1. The V gene end was trimmed by 6 bases and the J gene end by 3 bases; junction bases not matched to a gene: 6. Germline V gives CDR1 LNHDA, CDR2 SQIVND (reference sequence). The CDR3 sequence is 14 residues long. CDR3 protein: CASRTGGASYEQYF. The CDR3 region has the DNA TGTGCCAGTAGAACAGGGGGCGCGAGCTACGAGCAGTACTTC.

The chain combines TRBV2 with TRBJ1-4; D is undetermined. The CDR3 runs 15 residues. V was pared by 3 bases and J by 8 bases, with 16 bases between. Germline lookup yields CDR1 SNHLY and CDR2 FYNNEI. The CDR3 loop is CASSDDAGRREKLFF. For the CDR3, the DNA is TGTGCCAGCAGTGATGACGCGGGGAGGAGAGAAAAACTGTTTTTT. The entire variable domain, with the rest obtained from reference TRBV2 and TRBJ1-4, is as follows: EPEVTQTPSHQVTQMGQEVILRCVPISNHLYFYWYRQILGQKVEFLVSFYNNEISEKSEIFDDQFSVERPDGSNFTLKIRSTKLEDSAMYFCASSDDAGRREKLFFGSGTQLSVL.

This chain uses TRBV18 with TRBJ2-2, with 8 bases fitting TRBD2. V lost 0 bases to trimming and J lost 5 bases; unmatched junction nucleotides: 5. This CDR3 contains 16 residues. The germline V gene encodes CDR1 KGHSH and CDR2 LQKENI. The chain's CDR3 is CASSPPQRELTGELFF. As DNA, the CDR3 is TGTGCCAGCTCACCACCTCAGCGGGAGTTAACCGGGGAGCTGTTTTTT. Full variable domain (outside the CDR3, taken from reference TRBV18 and TRBJ2-2): NAGVMQNPRHLVRRRGQEARLRCSPMKGHSHVYWYRQLPEEGLKFMVYLQKENIIDESGMPKERFSAEFPKEGPSILRIQQVVRGDSAAYFCASSPPQRELTGELFFGEGSRLTVL.

The rearrangement uses TRBV24-1 and TRBJ2-1; 15 bases line up with TRBD2. This CDR3 is 18 amino acids long. Germline lookup yields CDR1 KGHDR and CDR2 SFDVKD. The J segment lost 3 bases and the V segment lost 2 bases, leaving 4 bases of the junction unmatched. This chain's CDR3 is CATSDSGTSGGNYNEQFF. The CDR3 DNA sequence: TGTGCCACCAGTGATTCGGGGACTAGCGGGGGGAACTACAATGAGCAGTTCTTC.

The rearrangement joins TRBV18 to TRBJ1-2; D perhaps matches TRBD1 (5 bases). Deletions cut 1 base from V and 1 base from J, with 10 bases between. In germline, CDR1 is KGHSH, CDR2 LQKENI. The CDR3 loop spans 15 amino acids. The CDR3 nucleotides are TGTGCCAGCTCACCACTAAGGGGATATAACTATGGCTACACCTTC. Encoded protein: CASSPLRGYNYGYTF.